Below are 10 T cell receptor beta chains sequenced from a single sample in a study of T cell responses to AZD1222 COVID-19 vaccine. Using immunoSEQ multiplex PCR, the repertoire was profiled, and TCRdb retains in-frame clones only, with some absent. The data hold about 180,000 clones, with 85% to 95% observed a single time. Sample: peripheral blood, taken 28 days after the second AZD1222 dose. The receptors here all came from an adult who received the AZD1222 COVID-19 vaccine.

The V call is TRBV28, the J call TRBJ1-6; perhaps TRBD1 as D (6 bases). The CDR3 spans 16 residues. V was trimmed by 2 bases and J by 0 bases, leaving 8 bases between them. Germline lookup yields CDR1 MDHEN and CDR2 SYDVKM. CDR3 residues: CASSLARGSYNSPLHF. CDR3 in DNA: TGTGCCAGCAGTTTAGCCAGGGGCTCCTATAATTCACCCCTCCACTTT. Supplemented by reference TRBV28 and TRBJ1-6, the full variable domain reads DVKVTQSSRYLVKRTGEKVFLECVQDMDHENMFWYRQDPGLGLRLIYFSYDVKMKEKGDIPEGYSVSREKKERFSLILESASTNQTSMYLCASSLARGSYNSPLHFGNGTRLTVT.

The chain carries TRBV12-3 or TRBV12-4 and TRBJ1-2; unclear D gene. CDR3 length equals 12 residues. Trimming pared 7 bases from V and 3 bases from J, leaving 9 bases between. CDR3 DNA: TGTGCCAGCAAGTACGGACACTATGGCTACACCTTC. Its protein is CASKYGHYGYTF.

The chain combines TRBV7-9 with TRBJ2-3; D is undetermined. The V and J ends lost 5 bases and 1 base respectively, with 7 bases between them. The CDR3 consists of 13 residues. CDR1 and CDR2 (germline): SEHNR, FQNEAQ (reference sequence). Here the CDR3 reads CASSRAGTDTQYF. The CDR3 DNA follows: TGTGCCAGCAGCAGGGCGGGCACAGATACGCAGTATTTT. The variable domain in full, completed from reference TRBV7-9 and TRBJ2-3, reads DTGVSQNPRHKITKRGQNVTFRCDPISEHNRLYWYRQTLGQGPEFLTYFQNEAQLEKSRLLSDRFSAERPKGSFSTLEIQRTEQGDSAMYLCASSRAGTDTQYFGPGTRLTVL.

The chain couples TRBV6-6 to TRBJ2-3, with D uncertain. The CDR3 covers 14 residues. Between the trimmed V and J ends, which lost 2 bases and 4 bases, there was a span of 10 bases. Germline CDR1 reads MNHNY; CDR2 reads SVGAGI (reference sequence). The CDR3 sequence: CASSYLPGADTQYF. Here the CDR3 DNA reads TGTGCCAGCAGTTACCTCCCAGGCGCAGATACGCAGTATTTT.

V usage is TRBV10-3 and J usage is TRBJ2-7; D is ambiguous. The germline V gene has CDR1 ENHRY and CDR2 SYGVKD. The CDR3 contains 13 residues. The V and J ends lost 7 bases and 0 bases respectively, with 10 bases between them. The CDR3 reads CAIMEGSSYEQYF. The CDR3 coding sequence is TGTGCCATCATGGAAGGGTCCTCCTACGAGCAGTACTTC.

The chain links TRBV27 to TRBJ1-2; TRBD1 might be the D (6 bases). This CDR3 is 15 amino acids long. Germline values: CDR1 MNHEY, CDR2 SMNVEV (reference sequence). Trimming shortened V by 4 bases and J by 4 bases, and 16 bases separated the two germline ends. CDR3 in amino acids: CASSSPLRGVYGYTF. The CDR3 nucleotides read TGTGCCAGCAGTTCCCCACTGAGGGGGGTCTATGGCTACACCTTC.

The V gene is TRBV30, the J gene TRBJ1-5; D may be TRBD1 (5 bases). Between the trimmed V and J ends, which lost 1 base and 1 base, there was a span of 17 bases. The CDR3 covers 17 residues. From germline, CDR1 is GTSNPN and CDR2 SVGIG (reference sequence). Here the CDR3 reads CAWSGGRAGISNQPQHF. DNA for the CDR3: TGTGCCTGGAGTGGGGGGAGGGCCGGGATCAGCAATCAGCCCCAGCATTTT.

The J gene is TRBJ2-1, the V gene TRBV7-9, with unresolved D. The CDR3 totals 14 residues. The V gene's germline CDR1 is SEHNR and CDR2 FQNEAQ (reference sequence). V shed 1 base and J shed 2 bases, with 6 bases lying between them. CDR3 bases: TGTGCCAGCAGCTTAGAAGTGCCCTACAATGAGCAGTTCTTC. Translating it yields CASSLEVPYNEQFF.

V and J are TRBV5-1 and TRBJ2-3; 7 positions match TRBD2. The V gene end was trimmed by 2 bases and the J gene end by 0 bases; junction bases not matched to a gene: 9. Germline loops: CDR1 SGHRS, CDR2 YFSETQ. The CDR3 spans 17 residues. The CDR3 loop is CASSLGLDRRSTDTQYF. The CDR3 DNA is TGCGCCAGCAGCTTAGGACTAGACAGACGGAGCACAGATACGCAGTATTTT.

The V call is TRBV5-5, the J call TRBJ1-2; D may be TRBD1 (5 bases). The germline CDR1 and CDR2 sequences are SGHKS and YYEKEE (reference sequence). There are 13 residues in the CDR3. Trimming shortened V by 0 bases and J by 5 bases, and 8 bases separated the two germline ends. Written as DNA, the CDR3 is TGTGCCAGCAGCTTGGGGGGCGAGTATGGCTACACCTTC. Translated, it gives CASSLGGEYGYTF.